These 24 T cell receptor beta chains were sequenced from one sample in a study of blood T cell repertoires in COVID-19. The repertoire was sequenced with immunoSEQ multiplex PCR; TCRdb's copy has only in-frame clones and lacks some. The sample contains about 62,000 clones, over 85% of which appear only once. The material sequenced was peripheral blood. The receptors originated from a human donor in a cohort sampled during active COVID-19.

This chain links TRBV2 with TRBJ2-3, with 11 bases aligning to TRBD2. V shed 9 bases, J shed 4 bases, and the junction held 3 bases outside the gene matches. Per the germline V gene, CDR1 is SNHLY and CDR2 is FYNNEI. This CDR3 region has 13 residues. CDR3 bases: TGTGCCAGTTTAGCGGGAGGGCCAGATACGCAGTATTTT. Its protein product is CASLAGGPDTQYF.

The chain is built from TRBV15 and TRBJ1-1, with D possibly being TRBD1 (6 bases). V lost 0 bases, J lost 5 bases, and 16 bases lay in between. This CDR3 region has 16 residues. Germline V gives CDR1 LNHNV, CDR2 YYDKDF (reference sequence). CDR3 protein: CATSRDWPPQGTEAFF. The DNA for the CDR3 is TGTGCCACCAGCAGAGATTGGCCTCCGCAGGGGACTGAAGCTTTCTTT.

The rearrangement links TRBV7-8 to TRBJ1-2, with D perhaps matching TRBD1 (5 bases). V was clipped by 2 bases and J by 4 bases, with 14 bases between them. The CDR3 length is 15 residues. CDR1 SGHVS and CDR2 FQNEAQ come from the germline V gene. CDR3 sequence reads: CASSLTGGKGYGYTF. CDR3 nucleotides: TGTGCCAGCAGCTTAACGGGGGGAAAAGGCTATGGCTACACCTTC.

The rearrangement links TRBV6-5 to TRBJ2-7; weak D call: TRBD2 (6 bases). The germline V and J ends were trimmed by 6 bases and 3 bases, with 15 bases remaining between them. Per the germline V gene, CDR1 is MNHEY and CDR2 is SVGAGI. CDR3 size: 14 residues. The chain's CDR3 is CASRETLGGYEQYF. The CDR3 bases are TGTGCCAGCAGGGAGACCTTGGGGGGCTACGAGCAGTACTTC.

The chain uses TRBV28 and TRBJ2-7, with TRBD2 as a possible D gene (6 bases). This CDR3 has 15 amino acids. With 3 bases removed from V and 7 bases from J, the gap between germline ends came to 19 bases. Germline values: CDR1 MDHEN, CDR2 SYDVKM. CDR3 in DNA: TGTGCCAGCAGTTTCGGACTTACCCGCGGGGTGGAGCAGTACTTC. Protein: CASSFGLTRGVEQYF.

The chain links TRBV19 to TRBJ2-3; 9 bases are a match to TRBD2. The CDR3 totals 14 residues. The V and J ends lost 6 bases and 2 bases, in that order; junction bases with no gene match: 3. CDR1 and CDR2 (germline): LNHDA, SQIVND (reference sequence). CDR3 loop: CASRVAGVTDTQYF. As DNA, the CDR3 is TGTGCCAGTAGGGTAGCGGGAGTCACAGATACGCAGTATTTT.

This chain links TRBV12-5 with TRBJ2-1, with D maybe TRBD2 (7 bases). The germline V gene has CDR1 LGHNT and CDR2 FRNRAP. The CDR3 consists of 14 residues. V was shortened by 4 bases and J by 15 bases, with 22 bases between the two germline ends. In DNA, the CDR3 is TGTGCTAGTGGTTCTAACCCACTCGGGGGGCGCATGTTCTTC. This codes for CASGSNPLGGRMFF.

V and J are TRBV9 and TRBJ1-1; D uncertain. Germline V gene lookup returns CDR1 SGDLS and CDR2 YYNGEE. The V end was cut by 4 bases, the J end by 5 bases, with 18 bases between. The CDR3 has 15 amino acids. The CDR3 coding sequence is TGTGCCAGCAGCACCCACGAGAGCCCCGGGACTGAAGCTTTCTTT. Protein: CASSTHESPGTEAFF.

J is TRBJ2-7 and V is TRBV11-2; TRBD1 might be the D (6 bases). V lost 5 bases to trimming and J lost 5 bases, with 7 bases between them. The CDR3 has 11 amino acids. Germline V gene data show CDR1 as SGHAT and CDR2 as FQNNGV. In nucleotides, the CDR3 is TGTGCCAGCAGCAGGGGGAACGAGCAGTACTTC. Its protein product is CASSRGNEQYF. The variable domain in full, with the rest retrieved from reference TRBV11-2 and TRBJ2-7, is EAGVAQSPRYKIIEKRQSVAFWCNPISGHATLYWYQQILGQGPKLLIQFQNNGVVDDSQLPKDRFSAERLKGVDSTLKIQPAKLEDSAVYLCASSRGNEQYFGPGTRLTVT.

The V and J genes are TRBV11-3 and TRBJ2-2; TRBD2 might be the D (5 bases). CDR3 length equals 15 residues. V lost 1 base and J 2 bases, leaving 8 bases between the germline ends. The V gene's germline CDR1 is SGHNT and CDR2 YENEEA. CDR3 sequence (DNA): TGTGCCAGCAGCTTAGTGGGAGATAACACCGGGGAGCTGTTTTTT. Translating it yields CASSLVGDNTGELFF. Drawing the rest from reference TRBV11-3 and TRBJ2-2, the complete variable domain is EAGVVQSPRYKIIEKKQPVAFWCNPISGHNTLYWYLQNLGQGPELLIRYENEEAVDDSQLPKDRFSAERLKGVDSTLKIQPAELGDSAVYLCASSLVGDNTGELFFGEGSRLTVL.

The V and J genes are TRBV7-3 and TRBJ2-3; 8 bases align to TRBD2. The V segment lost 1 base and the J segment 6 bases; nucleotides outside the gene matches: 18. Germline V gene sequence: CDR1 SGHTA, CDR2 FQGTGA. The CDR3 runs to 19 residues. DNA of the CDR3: TGTGCCAGCAGCTTAAGGGCCTCCGGGGGGGGCGGTAGCTCTGATACGCAGTATTTT. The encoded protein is CASSLRASGGGGSSDTQYF.

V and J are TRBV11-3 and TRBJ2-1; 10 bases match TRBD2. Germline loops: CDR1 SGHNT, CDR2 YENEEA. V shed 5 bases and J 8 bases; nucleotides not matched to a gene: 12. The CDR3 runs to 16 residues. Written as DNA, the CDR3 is TGTGCCAGCAGCCACGGCGGCCTAGCGGGAGTGGATGAGCAGTTCTTC. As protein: CASSHGGLAGVDEQFF. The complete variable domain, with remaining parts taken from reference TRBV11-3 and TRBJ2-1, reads EAGVVQSPRYKIIEKKQPVAFWCNPISGHNTLYWYLQNLGQGPELLIRYENEEAVDDSQLPKDRFSAERLKGVDSTLKIQPAELGDSAVYLCASSHGGLAGVDEQFFGPGTRLTVL.

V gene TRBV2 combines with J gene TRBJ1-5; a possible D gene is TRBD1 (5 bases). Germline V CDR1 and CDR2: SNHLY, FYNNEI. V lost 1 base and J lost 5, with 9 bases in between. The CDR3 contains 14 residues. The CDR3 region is CASSEGTGHQPQHF. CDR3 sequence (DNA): TGTGCCAGCAGTGAAGGAACAGGCCATCAGCCCCAGCATTTT.

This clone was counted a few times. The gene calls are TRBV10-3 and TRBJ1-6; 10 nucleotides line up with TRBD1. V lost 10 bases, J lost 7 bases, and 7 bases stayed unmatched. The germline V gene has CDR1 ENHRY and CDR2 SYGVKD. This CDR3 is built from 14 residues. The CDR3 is CASRQGAANSPLHF. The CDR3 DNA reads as TGTGCCAGCCGACAGGGGGCTGCCAATTCACCCCTCCACTTT.

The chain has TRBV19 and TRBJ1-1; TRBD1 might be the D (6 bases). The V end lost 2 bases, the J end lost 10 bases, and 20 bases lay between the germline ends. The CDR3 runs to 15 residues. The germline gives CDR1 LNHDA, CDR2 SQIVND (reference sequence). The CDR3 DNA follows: TGTGCCAGTAGTATATTAGGTACGGGGGGGGCTGGAGCTTTCTTT. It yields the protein CASSILGTGGAGAFF.

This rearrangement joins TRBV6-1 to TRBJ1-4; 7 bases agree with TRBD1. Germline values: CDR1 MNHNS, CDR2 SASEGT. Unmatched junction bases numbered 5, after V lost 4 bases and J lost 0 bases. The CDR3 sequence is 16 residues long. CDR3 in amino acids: CASSAYRGTTNEKLFF. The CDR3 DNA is TGTGCCAGCAGTGCCTACAGGGGAACAACTAATGAAAAACTGTTTTTT.

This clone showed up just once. The CDR3: CASSQVGGFTIYF. CDR3 in DNA: TGTGCCAGCAGCCAAGTTGGAGGGTTCACCATATATTTT. The chain uses TRBV3-1 (or the pseudogene TRBV3-2) and TRBJ1-3, with no clear D. CDR3 length: 13 residues. Trimming left V 1 base short and J 9 bases short, with 10 bases between. CDR1 and CDR2 (germline): LGHDT, YNNKEL (reference sequence).

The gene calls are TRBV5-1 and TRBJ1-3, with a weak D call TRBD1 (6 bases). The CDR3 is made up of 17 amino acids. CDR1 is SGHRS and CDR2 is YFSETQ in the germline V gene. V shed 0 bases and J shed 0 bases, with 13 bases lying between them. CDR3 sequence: CASSLAGTRSSGNTIYF. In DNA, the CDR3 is TGCGCCAGCAGCTTGGCAGGGACACGGTCCTCTGGAAACACCATATATTTT.

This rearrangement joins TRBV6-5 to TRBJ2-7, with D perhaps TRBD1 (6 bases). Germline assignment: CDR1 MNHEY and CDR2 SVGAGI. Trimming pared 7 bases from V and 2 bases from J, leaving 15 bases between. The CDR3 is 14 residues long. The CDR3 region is CASTLPDSTYEQYF. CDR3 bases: TGTGCCAGCACTCTCCCGGACAGTACCTACGAGCAGTACTTC.

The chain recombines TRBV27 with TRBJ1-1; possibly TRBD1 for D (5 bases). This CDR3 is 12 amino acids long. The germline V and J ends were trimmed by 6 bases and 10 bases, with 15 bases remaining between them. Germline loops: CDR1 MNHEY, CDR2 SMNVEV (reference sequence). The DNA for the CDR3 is TGTGCCAGCAGCCACCTTTGGGGGGGAGCTTTCTTT. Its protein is CASSHLWGGAFF.

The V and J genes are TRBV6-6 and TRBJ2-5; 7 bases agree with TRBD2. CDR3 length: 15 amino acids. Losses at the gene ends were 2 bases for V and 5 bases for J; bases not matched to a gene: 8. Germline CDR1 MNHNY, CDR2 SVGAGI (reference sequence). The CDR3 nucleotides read TGTGCCAGCAGTTACCCCCCGGGTAGCGGGGAGACCCAGTACTTC. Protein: CASSYPPGSGETQYF.

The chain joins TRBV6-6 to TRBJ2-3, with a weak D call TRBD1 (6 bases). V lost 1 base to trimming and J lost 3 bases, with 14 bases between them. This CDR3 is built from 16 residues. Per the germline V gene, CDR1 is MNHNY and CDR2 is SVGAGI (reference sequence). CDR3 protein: CASSYYRTAHTDTQYF. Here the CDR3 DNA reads TGTGCCAGCAGTTACTATAGGACAGCCCATACAGATACGCAGTATTTT.

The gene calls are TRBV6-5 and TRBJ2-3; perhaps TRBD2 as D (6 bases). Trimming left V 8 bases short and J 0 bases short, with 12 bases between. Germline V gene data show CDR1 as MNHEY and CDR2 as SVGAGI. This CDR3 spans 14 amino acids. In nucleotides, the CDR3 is TGTGCCAGCGGGGACTCATCTAGCACAGATACGCAGTATTTT. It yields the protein CASGDSSSTDTQYF.

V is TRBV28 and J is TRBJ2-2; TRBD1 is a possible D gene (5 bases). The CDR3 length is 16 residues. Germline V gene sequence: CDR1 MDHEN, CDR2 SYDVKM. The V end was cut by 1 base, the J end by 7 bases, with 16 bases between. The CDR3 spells CASSLLRQNLHGELFF. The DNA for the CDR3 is TGTGCCAGCAGTTTATTGAGACAGAACCTTCACGGGGAGCTGTTTTTT.